The text below deals with one TCR beta chain. Its antigen is undetermined. Treatment: approximately 9-day PBMC culture with coronavirus spike peptide pools or control peptides (ViraFEST assay). From the unexposed donor, CD4+ T cells were collected ahead of the COVID-19 pandemic (2011-2018). PBMCs were cultured at two million per well with roughly 9.9 IU/ml IL-2 and 9.5 to 10 ug/ml peptide pools. CD4+ T cells were isolated by negative selection after less than eleven days of culture. This record belongs to a study of vaccination and CD4 T cells after COVID-19. Findings and caveats of the study: Among those convalescent, a median roughly 90% of reactive clones emerged solely post-vaccination.

Trimming removed 3 bases at V and 3 bases at J, with 12 bases between. The CDR3 consists of 15 residues. Oncomine TCR Beta short-read sequencing was applied to DNA from cultured CD4+ T cells. Each CDR3 protein is one row after TCRdb ran MiXCR on the PCR reads. The table records some 8,000 distinct CDR3 sequences, 40% to 60% of them present only once. This TCR was recovered from a human donor in good health. The chain has TRBV12-3 or TRBV12-4 and TRBJ2-1, with a possible D match to TRBD1 (7 bases). The sample comprised CD4+ T cells from blood, cultured in vitro. Here the CDR3 DNA reads TGTGCCAGCAGTTTGCGGGACAGCCACTACAATGAGCAGTTCTTC. Translated: CASSLRDSHYNEQFF.